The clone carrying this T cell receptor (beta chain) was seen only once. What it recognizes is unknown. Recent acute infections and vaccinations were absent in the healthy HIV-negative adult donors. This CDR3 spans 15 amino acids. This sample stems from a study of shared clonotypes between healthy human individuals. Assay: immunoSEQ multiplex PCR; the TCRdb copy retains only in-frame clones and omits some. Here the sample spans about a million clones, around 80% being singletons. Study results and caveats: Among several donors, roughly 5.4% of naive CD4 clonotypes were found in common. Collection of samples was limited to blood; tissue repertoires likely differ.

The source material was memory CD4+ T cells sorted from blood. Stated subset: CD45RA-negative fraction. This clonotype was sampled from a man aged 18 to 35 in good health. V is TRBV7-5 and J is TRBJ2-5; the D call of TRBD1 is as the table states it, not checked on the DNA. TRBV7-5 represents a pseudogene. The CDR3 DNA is TGTGCCAGAAGCTTACGAAACAGGGGGCAAGAGACCCAGTACTTC. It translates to CARSLRNRGQETQYF.